Listed here are 25 T cell receptor beta chains from one sample, sequenced in a study of blood T cell repertoires in COVID-19. Here immunoSEQ multiplex PCR was the method, and the copy in TCRdb shows in-frame clones only, minus some. The sample holds some 180,000 clones; 75% to 90% are singletons and the top ten take around 6.2%. Sequencing was performed on PBMCs or T cells enriched from blood (not recorded which). Receptor source: a man in his forties who had recovered from COVID-19.

The J gene is TRBJ2-3, the V gene TRBV25-1; possible D gene TRBD2, 7 bases. V gave up 5 bases and J gave up 6 bases, with 15 bases separating them. Germline assignment: CDR1 MGHDK and CDR2 SYGVNS. The CDR3 consists of 14 residues. The CDR3 DNA reads as TGTGCCAGCAGTTCTCCGGGGGGCGCGGATACGCAGTATTTT. Translation: CASSSPGGADTQYF.

J is TRBJ1-2 and V is TRBV6-5; D ambiguous. Per germline, CDR1 MNHEY and CDR2 SVGAGI. V lost 9 bases and J 8 bases, leaving 19 bases between the germline ends. The CDR3 runs 13 residues. CDR3 protein: CASHSDSTRGYTF. CDR3 in DNA: TGTGCCAGTCATTCGGACTCCACTCGAGGCTACACCTTC.

The chain links TRBV28 to TRBJ2-7; D is unresolved. CDR3 length: 13 amino acids. Germline-derived CDR1 and CDR2 are MDHEN and SYDVKM. Trimming pared 6 bases from V and 6 bases from J, leaving 15 bases between. In DNA, the CDR3 is TGTGCCAGCAGCCGCCCTATCATCTTCGAGCAGTACTTC. It encodes CASSRPIIFEQYF.

The chain employs TRBV19 and TRBJ1-5; D remains ambiguous. Germline V gene lookup returns CDR1 LNHDA and CDR2 SQIVND (reference sequence). The CDR3 has 15 residues. Trimming pared 2 bases from V and 3 bases from J, leaving 11 bases between. The CDR3 loop reads CASSIQPGLNQPQHF. The CDR3 DNA sequence: TGTGCCAGTAGTATACAGCCAGGCCTCAATCAGCCCCAGCATTTT.

The chain employs TRBV21-1 and TRBJ1-2. TRBV21-1 is a pseudogene segment. This CDR3 is built from 18 residues. The CDR3 region is CASSKEFGRLLENYGYTF. For the CDR3, the DNA is TGTGCCAGCAGCAAAGAGTTTGGCAGACTGCTCGAAAACTATGGCTACACCTTC.

The chain joins TRBV18 to TRBJ1-5, with a weak D call TRBD1 (5 bases). From germline, CDR1 is KGHSH and CDR2 LQKENI. This CDR3 has 15 residues. V was pared by 3 bases and J by 3 bases, with 12 bases between. CDR3 nucleotides: TGTGCCAGCTCACCGGATCCAGGGCCCAATCAGCCCCAGCATTTT. Translating gives CASSPDPGPNQPQHF.

This clone was picked up one time. The chain carries TRBV13 and TRBJ2-1, with TRBD1 identical over 10 bases. The germline V gene encodes CDR1 PRHDT and CDR2 FYEKMQ (reference sequence). The CDR3 sequence is 17 residues long. The J segment lost 4 bases and the V segment lost 5 bases, leaving 11 bases of the junction unmatched. For the CDR3, the DNA is TGTGCCAGCAGCGAACCGACAGGGGGCGTGCAATACAATGAGCAGTTCTTC. It encodes CASSEPTGGVQYNEQFF.

The chain uses TRBV13 and TRBJ1-5; TRBD1 is a possible D gene (5 bases). Germline V lookup: CDR1 PRHDT, CDR2 FYEKMQ (reference sequence). V was pared by 0 bases and J by 4 bases, with 10 bases between. The CDR3 loop spans 15 amino acids. The CDR3 reads CASSLGRGGNQPQHF. The CDR3, as DNA: TGTGCCAGCAGCTTAGGTCGTGGGGGGAATCAGCCCCAGCATTTT. Together with reference TRBV13 and TRBJ1-5, the CDR3 gives the full variable domain: AAGVIQSPRHLIKEKRETATLKCYPIPRHDTVYWYQQGPGQDPQFLISFYEKMQSDKGSIPDRFSAQQFSDYHSELNMSSLELGDSALYFCASSLGRGGNQPQHFGDGTRLSIL.

The CDR3 nucleotides read TGTGCCAGCAGCCAATTAAACACCGGGGAGCTGTTTTTT. Protein sequence: CASSQLNTGELFF. The J gene is TRBJ2-2, the V gene TRBV3-1 (or the pseudogene TRBV3-2); D unresolved. CDR3 length: 13 residues. V was cut by 2 bases and J by 2 bases, with 3 bases left in between. Per germline, CDR1 LGHDT and CDR2 YNNKEL (reference sequence).

This chain links TRBV27 with TRBJ1-6; 7 bases fit TRBD1. CDR1 and CDR2 from the germline V gene are MNHEY and SMNVEV (reference sequence). V gave up 2 bases and J gave up 7 bases; unmatched junction bases: 5. CDR3 length equals 15 residues. CDR3 sequence reads: CASSLMGQRNSPLHF. DNA for the CDR3: TGTGCCAGCAGTTTAATGGGACAGAGAAATTCACCCCTCCACTTT.

This chain uses TRBV18 with TRBJ1-4; no definite D call. Trimming removed 3 bases from V and 5 bases from J, with 10 bases in between. Germline-derived CDR1 and CDR2 are KGHSH and LQKENI. This CDR3 spans 14 amino acids. In nucleotides, the CDR3 is TGTGCCAGCTCACCTTGGCAGAAGAATGAAAAACTGTTTTTT. Protein sequence: CASSPWQKNEKLFF.

The chain couples TRBV2 to TRBJ1-1; D is undetermined. This CDR3 spans 14 amino acids. The germline CDR1 and CDR2 sequences are SNHLY and FYNNEI. Trimming shortened V by 4 bases and J by 4 bases, and 13 bases separated the two germline ends. CDR3 sequence: CASSGEPSGTEAFF. CDR3 nucleotides: TGTGCCAGCAGTGGTGAACCCTCGGGCACTGAAGCTTTCTTT.

This chain joins TRBV6-5 and TRBJ2-3; D is unresolved. The germline V and J ends were trimmed by 2 bases and 2 bases, with 8 bases remaining between them. The CDR3 is 14 residues long. The germline V gene encodes CDR1 MNHEY and CDR2 SVGAGI. The CDR3: CASSYGTITDTQYF. CDR3 DNA sequence: TGTGCCAGCAGTTACGGTACAATCACAGATACGCAGTATTTT.

The gene calls are TRBV6-5 and TRBJ2-1, with 7 bases identical to TRBD2. CDR1 and CDR2 (germline): MNHEY, SVGAGI. The CDR3 extends over 13 amino acids. With V trimmed by 6 bases and J by 7 bases, 6 bases remained unmatched. The DNA of the CDR3 is TGTGCCAGCAGCTTAGGGCGGGGGAATGAGCAGTTCTTC. Its translation: CASSLGRGNEQFF.

CDR3 in DNA: TGTGCCTGGCAGGGCCAGACCAATCAGCCCCAGCATTTT. As protein: CAWQGQTNQPQHF. The chain carries TRBV30 and TRBJ1-5; D may be TRBD1 (5 bases). Trimming removed 5 bases from V and 3 bases from J, with 11 bases in between. The CDR3 contains 13 residues. CDR1 is GTSNPN, CDR2 SVGIG, per germline (reference sequence).

This chain links TRBV7-9 with TRBJ2-7, with 9 nucleotides matching TRBD1. Germline trimming cut 5 bases from V and 5 bases from J; bases unmatched to any gene: 7. CDR3 length: 14 amino acids. The germline CDR1 and CDR2 sequences are SEHNR and FQNEAQ (reference sequence). Here the CDR3 DNA reads TGTGCCAGCAGCCCGGGGACAGGGCTCAACGAGCAGTACTTC. Amino acids: CASSPGTGLNEQYF. Using reference TRBV7-9 and TRBJ2-7 for the parts outside the CDR3, the full variable domain is DTGVSQNPRHKITKRGQNVTFRCDPISEHNRLYWYRQTLGQGPEFLTYFQNEAQLEKSRLLSDRFSAERPKGSFSTLEIQRTEQGDSAMYLCASSPGTGLNEQYFGPGTRLTVT.

This chain uses TRBV24-1 with TRBJ2-1; TRBD2 agrees at 7 bases. The CDR3 consists of 16 residues. V lost 10 bases to trimming and J lost 4 bases; unmatched junction nucleotides: 15. Germline values: CDR1 KGHDR, CDR2 SFDVKD. The CDR3 sequence is CATPRLGTKFYNEQFF. The CDR3 region has the DNA TGTGCCACGCCCAGACTCGGGACTAAGTTTTACAATGAGCAGTTCTTC.

The rearrangement joins TRBV10-1 to TRBJ2-3; D gene unclear. Between the trimmed V and J ends, which lost 2 bases and 5 bases, there was a span of 11 bases. CDR1 and CDR2 (germline): WNHNN, SYGVQD (reference sequence). CDR3 length: 14 residues. CDR3 nucleotides: TGCGCCAGCAGTGAGGCCCCGTTGAGAGATACGCAGTATTTT. The encoded protein is CASSEAPLRDTQYF.

The chain links TRBV28 to TRBJ1-1; D is unresolved. CDR1 and CDR2 from the germline V gene are MDHEN and SYDVKM. Trimming shortened V by 6 bases and J by 1 base, and 12 bases separated the two germline ends. The CDR3 is 14 amino acids. The CDR3 coding sequence is TGTGCCAGCAGCCTCGCGGGTCCGAACACTGAAGCTTTCTTT. This sequence encodes CASSLAGPNTEAFF.

The rearrangement joins TRBV19 to TRBJ1-1, with 8 positions matching TRBD1. Germline CDR1 and CDR2: LNHDA and SQIVND (reference sequence). The CDR3 is made up of 13 amino acids. V lost 10 bases, J lost 1 base, and 5 bases stayed unmatched. The CDR3 bases are TGTGCCATTAGGGACAGGTGGAACACTGAAGCTTTCTTT. Protein: CAIRDRWNTEAFF. The full variable domain, rest sourced from reference TRBV19 and TRBJ1-1, is DGGITQSPKYLFRKEGQNVTLSCEQNLNHDAMYWYRQDPGQGLRLIYYSQIVNDFQKGDIAEGYSVSREKKESFPLTVTSAQKNPTAFYLCAIRDRWNTEAFFGQGTRLTVV.

The chain joins TRBV28 to TRBJ1-5; 7 bases map to TRBD1. Looked up from germline, CDR1 is MDHEN and CDR2 is SYDVKM. The V gene end was trimmed by 6 bases and the J gene end by 5 bases; junction bases not matched to a gene: 7. The CDR3 is 14 amino acids. The CDR3 DNA reads TGTGCCAGCAGCCGACAGGGTTATGATCAGCCCCAGCATTTT. It translates to CASSRQGYDQPQHF.

The CDR3 coding sequence is TGTGCCAGCAGCCCCACACCCCCCTCCGACAGGGTTGATGGCTACACCTTC. Translation gives CASSPTPPSDRVDGYTF. The genes are TRBV3-1 (or the pseudogene TRBV3-2) and TRBJ1-2; 7 positions agree with TRBD1. The CDR3 sequence is 17 residues long. Germline V gene sequence: CDR1 LGHDT, CDR2 YNNKEL (reference sequence). The J segment lost 6 bases and the V segment lost 4 bases, leaving 17 bases of the junction unmatched.

This clone was detected many times. The chain joins TRBV2 to TRBJ2-1; 9 bases line up with TRBD2. CDR1 is SNHLY and CDR2 is FYNNEI in the germline V gene. The junction had 6 bases not matched to a gene; V was cut back by 4 bases and J by 5 bases. This CDR3 spans 15 amino acids. DNA of the CDR3: TGTGCCAGCAGTGTTTTTAGCGGGAGAAACAATGAGCAGTTCTTC. Its translation is CASSVFSGRNNEQFF.

The V call is TRBV28, the J call TRBJ1-1, with D tentatively TRBD1 (6 bases). Per the germline V gene, CDR1 is MDHEN and CDR2 is SYDVKM. The CDR3 runs to 15 residues. The V and J ends lost 5 bases and 1 base respectively, with 14 bases between them. CDR3: CASSPETGPNTEAFF. The CDR3, as DNA: TGTGCCAGCAGTCCGGAGACAGGACCGAACACTGAAGCTTTCTTT.

In this sample, this clone turned up once. The CDR3 reads CASSVRDSPSYEQYF. The DNA for the CDR3 is TGTGCCAGCAGCGTTAGGGACAGTCCCTCCTACGAGCAGTACTTC. This chain joins TRBV7-2 and TRBJ2-7; 7 positions match TRBD1. Per germline, CDR1 SGHTA and CDR2 FQGNSA. This CDR3 spans 15 amino acids. With 5 bases clipped from V and 0 bases from J, the junction kept 7 bases outside the gene matches.